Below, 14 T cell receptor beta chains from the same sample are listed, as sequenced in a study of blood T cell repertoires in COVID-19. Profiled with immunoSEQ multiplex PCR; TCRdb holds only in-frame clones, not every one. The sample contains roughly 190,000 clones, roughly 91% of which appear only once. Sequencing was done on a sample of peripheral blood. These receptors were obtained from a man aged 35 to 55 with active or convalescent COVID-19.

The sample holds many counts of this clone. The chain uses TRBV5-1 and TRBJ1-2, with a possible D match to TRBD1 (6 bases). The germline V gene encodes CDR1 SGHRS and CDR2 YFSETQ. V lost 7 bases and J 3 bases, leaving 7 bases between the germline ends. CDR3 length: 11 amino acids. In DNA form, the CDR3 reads TGCGCCAGCCGACAGGACTATGGCTACACCTTC. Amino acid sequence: CASRQDYGYTF.

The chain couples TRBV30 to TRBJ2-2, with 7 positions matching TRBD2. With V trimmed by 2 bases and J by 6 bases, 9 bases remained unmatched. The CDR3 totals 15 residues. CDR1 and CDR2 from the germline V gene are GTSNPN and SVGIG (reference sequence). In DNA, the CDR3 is TGTGCCTGGAGTCTTGGGACGGGAGGCGCCGGGGAGCTGTTTTTT. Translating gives CAWSLGTGGAGELFF.

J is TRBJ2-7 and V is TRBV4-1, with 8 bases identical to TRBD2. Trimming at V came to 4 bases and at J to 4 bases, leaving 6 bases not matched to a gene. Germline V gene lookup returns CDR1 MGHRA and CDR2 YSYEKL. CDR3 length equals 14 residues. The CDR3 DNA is TGCGCCAGCAGCCCTCCAGCGGGAGTATACGAGCAGTACTTC. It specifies CASSPPAGVYEQYF.

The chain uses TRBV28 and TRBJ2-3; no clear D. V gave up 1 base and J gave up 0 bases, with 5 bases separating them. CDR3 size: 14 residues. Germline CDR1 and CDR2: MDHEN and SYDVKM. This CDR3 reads CASSLSFSTDTQYF. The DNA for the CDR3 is TGTGCCAGCAGTTTATCATTTAGCACAGATACGCAGTATTTT.

The CDR3 region is CSVGGQGALERDGYTF. DNA of the CDR3: TGCAGCGTTGGTGGACAGGGGGCGTTGGAAAGAGATGGCTACACCTTC. The chain uses TRBV29-1 and TRBJ1-2, with 11 bases fitting TRBD1. The CDR3 runs 16 residues. Germline trimming cut 4 bases from V and 6 bases from J; bases unmatched to any gene: 13. Per the germline V gene, CDR1 is SQVTM and CDR2 is ANQGSEA.

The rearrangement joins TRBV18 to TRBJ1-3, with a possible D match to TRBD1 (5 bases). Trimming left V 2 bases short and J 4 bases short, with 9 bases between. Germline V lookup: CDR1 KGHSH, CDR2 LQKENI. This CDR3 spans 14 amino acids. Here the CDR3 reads CASSPAGLGNTIYF. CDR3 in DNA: TGTGCCAGCTCACCAGCAGGGCTGGGAAACACCATATATTTT.

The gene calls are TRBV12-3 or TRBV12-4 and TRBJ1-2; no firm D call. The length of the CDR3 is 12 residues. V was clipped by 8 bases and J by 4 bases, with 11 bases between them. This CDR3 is CASSTRVYGYTF. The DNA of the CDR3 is TGTGCCAGCTCCACGCGGGTCTATGGCTACACCTTC.

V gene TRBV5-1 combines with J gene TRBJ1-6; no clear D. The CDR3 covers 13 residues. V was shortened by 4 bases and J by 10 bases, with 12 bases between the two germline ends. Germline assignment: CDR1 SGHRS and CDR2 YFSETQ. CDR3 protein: CASSTDGGSPLHF. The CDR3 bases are TGCGCCAGCAGCACGGACGGCGGGTCACCCCTCCACTTT. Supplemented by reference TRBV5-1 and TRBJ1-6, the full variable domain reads KAGVTQTPRYLIKTRGQQVTLSCSPISGHRSVSWYQQTPGQGLQFLFEYFSETQRNKGNFPGRFSGRQFSNSRSEMNVSTLELGDSALYLCASSTDGGSPLHFGNGTRLTVT.

CDR3 in DNA: TGTGCCAGCAGCCAAGAGGTGAAGACTAGCGATACAGATACGCAGTATTTT. It specifies CASSQEVKTSDTDTQYF. The chain has TRBV3-1 (or the pseudogene TRBV3-2) and TRBJ2-3; 8 bases are shared with TRBD2. Germline CDR1 and CDR2: LGHDT and YNNKEL (reference sequence). The CDR3 is made up of 17 amino acids. Trimming took 0 bases from V and 3 from J; bases not matched to a gene: 8.

CDR3 residues: CASSQTIGQGGGYTF. Written as DNA, the CDR3 is TGTGCCAGCAGCCAAACAATCGGACAGGGAGGTGGCTACACCTTC. V usage is TRBV6-2 or TRBV6-3 and J usage is TRBJ1-2; 8 bases are shared with TRBD1. Germline V lookup: CDR1 MNHEY, CDR2 SVGEGT. The V gene end was trimmed by 6 bases and the J gene end by 7 bases; junction bases not matched to a gene: 13. The CDR3 loop spans 15 amino acids.

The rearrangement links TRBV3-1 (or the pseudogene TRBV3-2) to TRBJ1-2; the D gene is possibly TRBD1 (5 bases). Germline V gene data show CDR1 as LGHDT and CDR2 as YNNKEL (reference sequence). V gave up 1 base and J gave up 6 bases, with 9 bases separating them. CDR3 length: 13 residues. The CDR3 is CASSQVTVNGYTF. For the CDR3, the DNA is TGTGCCAGCAGCCAAGTGACAGTAAATGGCTACACCTTC.

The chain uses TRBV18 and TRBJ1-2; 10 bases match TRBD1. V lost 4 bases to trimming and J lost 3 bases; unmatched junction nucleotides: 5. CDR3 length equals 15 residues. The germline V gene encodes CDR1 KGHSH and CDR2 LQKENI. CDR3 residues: CASSLGQGVDYGYTF. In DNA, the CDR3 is TGTGCCAGCTCACTTGGACAGGGGGTAGACTATGGCTACACCTTC.

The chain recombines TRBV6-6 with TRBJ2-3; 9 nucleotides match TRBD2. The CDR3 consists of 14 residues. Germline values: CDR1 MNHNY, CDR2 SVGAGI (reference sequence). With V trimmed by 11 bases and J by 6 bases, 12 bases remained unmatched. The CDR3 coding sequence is TGTGCCTCCTCCTCTAGCGGGGCAGGGGATACGCAGTATTTT. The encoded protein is CASSSSGAGDTQYF.

CDR3 sequence: CASSSRRETQYF. For the CDR3, the DNA is TGTGCCAGCAGTTCCCGGCGGGAGACCCAGTACTTC. The gene calls are TRBV12-3 or TRBV12-4 and TRBJ2-5; the D is unclear. Deletions cut 4 bases from V and 5 bases from J, with 8 bases between. CDR3 length equals 12 residues.